This T cell receptor beta chain was captured in a study of read filtering for tumor transcriptome and immune sequencing. The library was built from around 380 ng RNA with molecular barcoded adaptors for alpha/delta and beta/gamma chains. Each CDR3 protein gets one entry after TCRdb re-called the reads with MiXCR. The table has about 130,000 distinct CDR3 sequences, approximately 13% seen once. This clonotype appeared a single time. The antigen is not known. A clone one base away is much larger, so this may be a read error. General study findings and limits: The sorted CD138-negative fraction was a mixed bone marrow immune population, not purified T cells.

CDR3 size: 14 residues. Germline V gene data show CDR1 as MNHNY and CDR2 as SVGAGI (reference sequence). The V and J ends lost 6 bases and 4 bases respectively, with 15 bases between them. Material for sequencing was a population of CD138-negative cells sorted from bone marrow. This clonotype was sampled from a donor at least 40 years old with multiple myeloma. The rearrangement links TRBV6-6 to TRBJ1-1; possible D gene TRBD1, 5 bases. CDR3: CASREQATSTEAFF. As DNA, the CDR3 is TGTGCCAGCAGGGAACAGGCAACAAGCACTGAAGCTTTCTTT.